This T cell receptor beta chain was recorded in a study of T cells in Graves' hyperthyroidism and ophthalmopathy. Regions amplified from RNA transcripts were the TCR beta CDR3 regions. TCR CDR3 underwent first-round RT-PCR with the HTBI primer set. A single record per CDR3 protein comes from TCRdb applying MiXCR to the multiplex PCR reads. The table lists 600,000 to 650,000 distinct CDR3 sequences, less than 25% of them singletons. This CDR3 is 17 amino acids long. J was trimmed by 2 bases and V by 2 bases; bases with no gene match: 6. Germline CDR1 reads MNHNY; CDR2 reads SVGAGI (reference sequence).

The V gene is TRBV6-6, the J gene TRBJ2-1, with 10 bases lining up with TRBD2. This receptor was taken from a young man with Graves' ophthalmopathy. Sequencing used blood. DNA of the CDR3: TGTGCCAGCAGTTACACCTTAGCGGGAGGCCCCTACAATGAGCAGTTCTTC. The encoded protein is CASSYTLAGGPYNEQFF.